This T cell receptor (beta chain) emerged from a study of T cell responses to AZD1222 COVID-19 vaccine. There are 15 residues in the CDR3. Per the germline V gene, CDR1 is SGHTA and CDR2 is FQGNSA. Between the trimmed V and J ends, which lost 3 bases and 0 bases, there was a span of 9 bases. Findings and limits, study-wide: After the peak T cell response, and only then, were repertoires sampled. The study found Spike-specific TCR breadth and depth rose after two AZD1222 doses. Mostly white British, mostly female donors; authors suggested clonal diversity may be underestimated.

Generated by immunoSEQ multiplex PCR, the TCRdb table keeps only in-frame clones and is missing some. The sample lists about 84,000 clones; approximately 85% were seen once. In regard to this clone: What it recognizes is unknown.

V is TRBV7-2 and J is TRBJ2-1, with D unclear. This sample comprised peripheral blood, obtained 28 days after the second AZD1222 dose. The source of this sequence is an adult who received the AZD1222 COVID-19 vaccine. Here the CDR3 DNA reads TGTGCCAGCAGCTTCTCAGGACGCTCCTACAATGAGCAGTTCTTC. This translates into CASSFSGRSYNEQFF.